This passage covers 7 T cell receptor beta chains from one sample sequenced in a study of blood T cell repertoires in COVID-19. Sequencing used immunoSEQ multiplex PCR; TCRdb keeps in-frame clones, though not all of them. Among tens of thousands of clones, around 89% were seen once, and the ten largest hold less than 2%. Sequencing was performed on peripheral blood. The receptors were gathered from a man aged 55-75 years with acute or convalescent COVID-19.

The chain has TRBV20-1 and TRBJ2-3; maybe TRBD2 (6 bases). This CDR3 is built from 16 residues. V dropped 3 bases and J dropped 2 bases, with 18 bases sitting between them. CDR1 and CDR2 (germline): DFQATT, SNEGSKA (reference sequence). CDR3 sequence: CSASLRSGAYTDTQYF. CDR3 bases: TGCAGTGCTAGTCTACGTAGCGGCGCTTACACAGATACGCAGTATTTT.

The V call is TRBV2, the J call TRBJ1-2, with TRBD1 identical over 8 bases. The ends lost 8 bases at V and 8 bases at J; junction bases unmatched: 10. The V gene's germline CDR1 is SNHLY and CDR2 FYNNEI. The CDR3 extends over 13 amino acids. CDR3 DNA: TGTGCCAGCTCAGGAACAGGGGGGCGAGGCTACACCTTC. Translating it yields CASSGTGGRGYTF.

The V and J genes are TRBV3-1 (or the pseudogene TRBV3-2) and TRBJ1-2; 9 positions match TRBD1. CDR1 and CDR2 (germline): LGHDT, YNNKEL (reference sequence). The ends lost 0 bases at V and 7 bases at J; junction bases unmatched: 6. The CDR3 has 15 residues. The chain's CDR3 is CASSQEGQGPTGYTF. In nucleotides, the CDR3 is TGTGCCAGCAGCCAAGAGGGACAGGGACCTACTGGCTACACCTTC.

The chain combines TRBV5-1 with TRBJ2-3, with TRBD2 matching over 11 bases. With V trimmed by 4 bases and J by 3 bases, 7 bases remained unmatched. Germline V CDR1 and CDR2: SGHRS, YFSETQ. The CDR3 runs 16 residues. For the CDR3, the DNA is TGCGCCAGCAGCCAGGGGCTAGCGGGGGGTACAGATACGCAGTATTTT. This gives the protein CASSQGLAGGTDTQYF.

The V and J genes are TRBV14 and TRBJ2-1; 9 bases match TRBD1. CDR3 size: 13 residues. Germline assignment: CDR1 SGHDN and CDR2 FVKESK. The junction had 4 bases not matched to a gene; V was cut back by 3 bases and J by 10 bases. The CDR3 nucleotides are TGTGCCAGCAGCCACAGGGACAGGGACGAGCAGTTCTTC. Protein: CASSHRDRDEQFF.

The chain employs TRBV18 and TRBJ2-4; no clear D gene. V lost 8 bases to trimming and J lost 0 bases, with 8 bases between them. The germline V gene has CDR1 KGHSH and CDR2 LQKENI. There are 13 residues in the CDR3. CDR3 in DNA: TGTGCCAGCCTACAGCTAGCCAAAAACATTCAGTACTTC. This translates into CASLQLAKNIQYF.

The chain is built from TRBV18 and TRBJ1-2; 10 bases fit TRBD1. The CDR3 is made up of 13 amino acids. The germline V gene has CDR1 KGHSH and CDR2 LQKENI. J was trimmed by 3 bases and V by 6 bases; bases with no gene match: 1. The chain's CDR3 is CASSDRGDYGYTF. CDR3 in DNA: TGTGCCAGCTCGGACAGGGGGGACTATGGCTACACCTTC.